The 5 T cell receptor beta chains below come from one sample, sequenced in a study of blood T cell repertoires in COVID-19. This table comes from immunoSEQ multiplex PCR, and its TCRdb copy is limited to in-frame clones, with some not included. The table shows about 200,000 clones, with about 84% occurring only once. Sequenced: PBMCs or T cells enriched from blood (not recorded which). The receptors shown here come from a woman in her forties with acute COVID-19.

The chain couples TRBV3-1 (or the pseudogene TRBV3-2) to TRBJ2-1; weak D call: TRBD2 (5 bases). Germline assignment: CDR1 LGHDT and CDR2 YNNKEL (reference sequence). Trimming took 1 base from V and 6 from J, leaving 7 bases between them. This CDR3 is 13 amino acids long. Here the CDR3 DNA reads TGTGCCAGCAGCCAAGTTCGGGGCAATGAGCAGTTCTTC. Residues: CASSQVRGNEQFF.

This clone was seen only a few times. CDR3: CASSFGGAGEAFF. CDR3 sequence (DNA): TGCGCCAGCAGCTTTGGGGGCGCGGGCGAAGCTTTCTTT. This chain links TRBV5-1 with TRBJ1-1; weak D call: TRBD1 (6 bases). CDR1 SGHRS and CDR2 YFSETQ come from the germline V gene. V was clipped by 2 bases and J by 8 bases, with 13 bases between them. This CDR3 has 13 amino acids.

This chain uses TRBV2 with TRBJ2-7, with 8 bases identical to TRBD1. Trimming took 7 bases from V and 3 from J; bases not matched to a gene: 5. The CDR3 sequence is 13 residues long. Germline lookup yields CDR1 SNHLY and CDR2 FYNNEI. CDR3 amino acids: CASKGTGVYEQYF. The DNA for the CDR3 is TGTGCCAGCAAAGGGACAGGAGTCTACGAGCAGTACTTC. The complete variable domain, with remaining parts taken from reference TRBV2 and TRBJ2-7, reads EPEVTQTPSHQVTQMGQEVILRCVPISNHLYFYWYRQILGQKVEFLVSFYNNEISEKSEIFDDQFSVERPDGSNFTLKIRSTKLEDSAMYFCASKGTGVYEQYFGPGTRLTVT.

The chain joins TRBV10-3 to TRBJ1-5; 8 positions agree with TRBD1. The CDR3 contains 15 residues. Germline loops: CDR1 ENHRY, CDR2 SYGVKD. With V trimmed by 11 bases and J by 6 bases, 15 bases remained unmatched. Here the CDR3 reads CASTGDSQAGQPQHF. CDR3 nucleotide sequence: TGTGCCTCGACAGGGGACAGTCAGGCCGGTCAGCCCCAGCATTTT.

This sequence joins TRBV28 and TRBJ1-3; D gene ambiguous. The V end lost 6 bases, the J end lost 5 bases, and 11 bases lay between the germline ends. This CDR3 has 13 residues. CDR1 and CDR2 from the germline V gene are MDHEN and SYDVKM. The CDR3 loop is CASSLHIRNTIYF. CDR3 bases: TGTGCCAGCAGCCTTCACATACGAAACACCATATATTTT.